This T cell receptor (beta chain) was identified during a study of T-cell reconstitution after alpha-beta-depleted transplantation in children. The CDR3 runs to 16 residues. V lost 5 bases, J lost 4 bases, and 11 bases stayed unmatched. Germline loops: CDR1 SGHVS, CDR2 FNYEAQ. The library targeted TCRbeta and was prepared with unique molecular identifiers. MiXCR, run by TCRdb on the PCR reads, gives a single entry per CDR3 protein. The table shows around 130,000 distinct CDR3 sequences, with about 9.5% occurring only once. This clonotype was seen more than once but under ten times. Its antigen is as yet unknown. Regarding the study as a whole: A year post-transplant, T-cell counts and diversity derived mostly from newly produced T cells. TCRbeta diversity was high at day 60 in some patients (a result of surviving recipient T cells and thymic progenitors).

This rearrangement joins TRBV7-6 to TRBJ2-5; 9 bases line up with TRBD1. This specimen consisted of PBMCs, mostly from graft donor cells, obtained 180 days after TCRalphabeta/CD19-depleted stem cell transplant. The sequence derives from a girl less than two years old who had a stem cell transplant for combined immunodeficiency, so the T cells may come from the graft donor. DNA of the CDR3: TGTGCCAGCAGCCCTATTCGGGACAGGGTCGGAGAGACCCAGTACTTC. Its protein product is CASSPIRDRVGETQYF.